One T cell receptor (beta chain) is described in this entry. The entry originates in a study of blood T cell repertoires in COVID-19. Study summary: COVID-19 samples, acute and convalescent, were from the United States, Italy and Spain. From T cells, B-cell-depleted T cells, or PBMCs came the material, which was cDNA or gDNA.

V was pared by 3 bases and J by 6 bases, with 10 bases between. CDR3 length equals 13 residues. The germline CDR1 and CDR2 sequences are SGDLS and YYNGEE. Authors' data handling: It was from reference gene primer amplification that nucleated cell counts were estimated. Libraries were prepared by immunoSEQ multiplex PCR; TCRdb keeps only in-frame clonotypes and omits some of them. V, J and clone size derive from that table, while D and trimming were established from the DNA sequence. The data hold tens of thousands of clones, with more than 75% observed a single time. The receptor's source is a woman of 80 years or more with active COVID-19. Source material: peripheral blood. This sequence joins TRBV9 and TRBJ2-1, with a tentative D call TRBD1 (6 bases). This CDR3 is CASSAGQSNEQFF. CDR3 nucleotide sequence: TGTGCCAGCAGCGCCGGACAGAGCAATGAGCAGTTCTTC. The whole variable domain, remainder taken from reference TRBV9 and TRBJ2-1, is DSGVTQTPKHLITATGQRVTLRCSPRSGDLSVYWYQQSLDQGLQFLIQYYNGEERAKGNILERFSAQQFPDLHSELNLSSLELGDSALYFCASSAGQSNEQFFGPGTRLTVL.